This T cell receptor beta chain was recovered during a study of CD8+CD57+ T cells in acquired aplastic anemia. Study details: Mean yield of DNA from sorted CD4+ and CD8+ cells was 3.2 ug. General study points: Controls did not differ significantly from patients in CD8+ Simpson's diversity.

The CDR3 sequence is 14 residues long. Trimming removed 5 bases at V and 3 bases at J, with 11 bases between. From germline, CDR1 is SGHAT and CDR2 FQNNGV. Those patients picked for sequencing had displayed CD8+CD57+ cell expansion on flow cytometry. Many counts were recorded for this clonotype. What it binds is unknown. Genomic DNA, serving as template, underwent TCR beta VDJ and CDR3 profiling. Using its own MiXCR run on the reads, TCRdb lists one record per CDR3 protein. The sample lists over 250,000 distinct CDR3 sequences; 56% were seen once. The sequencing sample was made of sorted CD4+, CD8+, or CD8+CD57+ T cells (not recorded which) from PBMCs. The rearrangement uses TRBV11-2 and TRBJ1-5; no definite D call. This clonotype was sampled from a human donor with aplastic anemia. The CDR3 nucleotides are TGTGCCAGCAGCGGGGATGGGTTCAATCAGCCCCAGCATTTT. This codes for CASSGDGFNQPQHF.